One sample yielded the 32 T cell receptor beta chains listed below, sequenced in a study of blood T cell repertoires in COVID-19. Sequencing used immunoSEQ multiplex PCR; TCRdb keeps in-frame clones, though not all of them. The table shows some 56,000 clones, with about 86% occurring only once. Sequencing input: peripheral blood. The receptors originated from a woman of 80 years or more with active or convalescent COVID-19.

V is TRBV30 and J is TRBJ1-2, with D uncertain. CDR1 is GTSNPN, CDR2 SVGIG, per germline (reference sequence). The CDR3 sequence is 17 residues long. Trimming pared 1 base from V and 4 bases from J, leaving 22 bases between. CDR3 nucleotides: TGTGCCTGGAGTGCCCGGGTTTTCGCCGGAGGCATCTATGGCTACACCTTC. It specifies CAWSARVFAGGIYGYTF.

The chain couples TRBV5-5 to TRBJ2-7; TRBD2 matches 8 bases. Per germline, CDR1 SGHKS and CDR2 YYEKEE (reference sequence). The CDR3 length is 14 residues. Unmatched junction bases numbered 5, after V lost 6 bases and J lost 0 bases. The DNA of the CDR3 is TGTGCCAGCACCCCCGGGACTAGCTCCTACGAGCAGTACTTC. This codes for CASTPGTSSYEQYF.

This rearrangement joins TRBV5-1 to TRBJ2-7; 9 bases are shared with TRBD2. Germline V gene lookup returns CDR1 SGHRS and CDR2 YFSETQ. The CDR3 runs 16 residues. After removal of 4 bases from V and 6 bases from J, the junction contained 14 bases not matched to a gene. The CDR3 nucleotides read TGCGCCAGCAGCGGGGGGCTAGCGGGGTCCCCCGGCGAGCAGTACTTC. The encoded protein is CASSGGLAGSPGEQYF.

This chain uses TRBV27 with TRBJ1-1; D call uncertain. Germline CDR1 MNHEY, CDR2 SMNVEV (reference sequence). V was clipped by 5 bases and J by 4 bases, with 11 bases between them. The CDR3 spans 13 residues. The CDR3: CASSASGFTEAFF. The CDR3 DNA reads as TGTGCCAGCAGTGCCTCGGGGTTCACTGAAGCTTTCTTT.

V and J are TRBV7-9 and TRBJ1-1; no clear D. With 5 bases removed from V and 4 bases from J, the gap between germline ends came to 17 bases. This CDR3 region has 15 residues. Germline V gives CDR1 SEHNR, CDR2 FQNEAQ (reference sequence). This CDR3 is CASSKDPFAGTEAFF. CDR3 sequence (DNA): TGTGCCAGCAGCAAGGATCCTTTTGCGGGCACTGAAGCTTTCTTT.

The chain links TRBV9 to TRBJ1-2; a weak D match, TRBD1 (5 bases). Germline V CDR1 and CDR2: SGDLS, YYNGEE. This CDR3 contains 13 residues. V lost 0 bases and J lost 3, with 6 bases in between. CDR3 residues: CASSVGGDYGYTF. Here the CDR3 DNA reads TGTGCCAGCAGCGTAGGGGGGGACTATGGCTACACCTTC.

This rearrangement joins TRBV6-5 to TRBJ1-2; 8 bases align to TRBD1. V trimming: 4 bases; J trimming: 0 bases; junction bases outside the gene matches: 1. CDR3 size: 14 residues. The germline gives CDR1 MNHEY, CDR2 SVGAGI. CDR3 nucleotide sequence: TGTGCCAGCAGTTGGGGACAGGCTAACTATGGCTACACCTTC. The encoded protein is CASSWGQANYGYTF.

V gene TRBV5-4 combines with J gene TRBJ1-6; no definite D call. V lost 0 bases and J 10 bases, leaving 11 bases between the germline ends. The CDR3 has 14 amino acids. CDR1 is SGHNT, CDR2 YYREEE, per germline (reference sequence). CDR3 in amino acids: CASSLAGVGSPLHF. The CDR3, as DNA: TGTGCCAGCAGCTTGGCCGGGGTAGGGTCACCCCTCCACTTT.

This clone appeared once. The V call is TRBV3-1 (or the pseudogene TRBV3-2), the J call TRBJ2-3, with a weak D call TRBD1 (6 bases). The V end lost 0 bases, the J end lost 9 bases, and 10 bases lay between the germline ends. The CDR3 covers 13 residues. From germline, CDR1 is LGHDT and CDR2 YNNKEL (reference sequence). The CDR3 DNA sequence: TGTGCCAGCAGCCAAGATAAGAGGGGGACGCAGTATTTT. Amino acids: CASSQDKRGTQYF.

J is TRBJ2-6 and V is TRBV5-6; 7 nucleotides agree with TRBD1. J lost 1 base, V lost 0 bases, and 7 bases had no gene match. The CDR3 contains 18 residues. Germline loops: CDR1 SGHDT, CDR2 YYEEEE. The CDR3 reads CASSLEGAELSGANVLTF. CDR3 nucleotide sequence: TGTGCCAGCAGCTTGGAGGGGGCAGAACTATCTGGGGCCAACGTCCTGACTTTC. The full variable domain, its missing parts supplied by reference TRBV5-6 and TRBJ2-6, is DAGVTQSPTHLIKTRGQQVTLRCSPKSGHDTVSWYQQALGQGPQFIFQYYEEEERQRGNFPDRFSGHQFPNYSSELNVNALLLGDSALYLCASSLEGAELSGANVLTFGAGSRLTVL.

The V and J genes are TRBV28 and TRBJ1-5; D is unresolved. The CDR3 runs 14 residues. Trimming took 5 bases from V and 4 from J, leaving 12 bases between them. Looked up from germline, CDR1 is MDHEN and CDR2 is SYDVKM. The CDR3 is CASSPSNRNQPQHF. The CDR3 DNA follows: TGTGCCAGCAGTCCGTCGAACAGAAATCAGCCCCAGCATTTT.

The genes are TRBV7-2 and TRBJ2-1; D unresolved. V was pared by 0 bases and J by 9 bases, with 9 bases between. The CDR3 totals 13 residues. Germline loops: CDR1 SGHTA, CDR2 FQGNSA. As DNA, the CDR3 is TGTGCCAGCAGCTTAGCGCTAGTGGTTGAGCAGTTCTTC. It codes for CASSLALVVEQFF.

V gene TRBV5-1 combines with J gene TRBJ1-1; TRBD1 is a possible D gene (5 bases). The CDR3 length is 15 residues. Trimming left V 0 bases short and J 1 base short, with 10 bases between. Germline CDR1 reads SGHRS; CDR2 reads YFSETQ. CDR3 sequence (DNA): TGCGCCAGCAGCTTGGAGCGACAGCCGAACACTGAAGCTTTCTTT. Translation: CASSLERQPNTEAFF.

This clone turned up a few times. The genes are TRBV28 and TRBJ2-1, with D unclear. CDR1 and CDR2 from the germline V gene are MDHEN and SYDVKM. CDR3 length equals 14 residues. V was shortened by 2 bases and J by 0 bases, with 5 bases between the two germline ends. The CDR3 reads CASSLVSSYNEQFF. The CDR3 DNA is TGTGCCAGCAGTTTAGTCTCCTCCTACAATGAGCAGTTCTTC.

This chain uses TRBV12-2 with TRBJ1-2; whether TRBD1, the table's D call, matches the DNA was not checked. TRBV12-2 is noted as a pseudogene. This CDR3 spans 21 amino acids. For the CDR3, the DNA is TGTGCAAGTCGAGGAGCCGGGACAGCCACCCCAGTTTTCGTTCCTAACTATGGCTACACCTTC. It codes for CASRGAGTATPVFVPNYGYTF.

This sequence joins TRBV24-1 and TRBJ1-2, with D tentatively TRBD1 (6 bases). The CDR3 runs to 13 residues. V lost 7 bases, J lost 1 base, and 9 bases lay in between. Germline V gene lookup returns CDR1 KGHDR and CDR2 SFDVKD. CDR3 nucleotides: TGTGCCACCAGGGACAGTATTAACTATGGCTACACCTTC. Translated, it gives CATRDSINYGYTF.

This clone has a single count. The chain has TRBV28 and TRBJ2-2; no definite D call. The CDR3 contains 13 residues. Trimming removed 4 bases from V and 7 bases from J, with 10 bases in between. Looked up from germline, CDR1 is MDHEN and CDR2 is SYDVKM. The CDR3 sequence: CASSWAQIGELFF. The CDR3 nucleotides are TGTGCCAGCAGTTGGGCCCAGATCGGGGAGCTGTTTTTT.

The chain carries TRBV5-8 and TRBJ1-2; weak D call: TRBD1 (6 bases). The CDR3 is 16 residues long. V was shortened by 5 bases and J by 2 bases, with 19 bases between the two germline ends. Germline lookup yields CDR1 SGHTS and CDR2 YDEGEE. CDR3 bases: TGTGCCAGCAGTACCGAAACAGGGAGTCGAAACTATGGCTACACCTTC. The encoded protein is CASSTETGSRNYGYTF.

The table lists this clone with a count of one. The gene calls are TRBV10-3 and TRBJ1-3, with D perhaps TRBD1 (5 bases). Trimming cost V 6 bases and J 0 bases, with 9 bases left between them. The CDR3 is 14 residues long. The V gene's germline CDR1 is ENHRY and CDR2 SYGVKD. In nucleotides, the CDR3 is TGTGCCATCAGGGACCAGGGCTCTGGAAACACCATATATTTT. As protein: CAIRDQGSGNTIYF.

The gene calls are TRBV4-1 and TRBJ2-3, with D tentatively TRBD2 (6 bases). With 1 base removed from V and 3 bases from J, the gap between germline ends came to 14 bases. Germline-derived CDR1 and CDR2 are MGHRA and YSYEKL. This CDR3 has 16 residues. This CDR3 is CASSQGGGLGTDTQYF. As DNA, the CDR3 is TGCGCCAGCAGCCAAGGAGGAGGGTTGGGTACAGATACGCAGTATTTT.

The chain uses TRBV28 and TRBJ1-3, with 9 bases matching TRBD1. CDR3 length: 14 amino acids. Looked up from germline, CDR1 is MDHEN and CDR2 is SYDVKM. The ends lost 6 bases at V and 9 bases at J; junction bases unmatched: 9. The CDR3 DNA is TGTGCCAGCAGGTTGGACAGGGGTTTTGGCACCATATATTTT. It translates to CASRLDRGFGTIYF.

The chain couples TRBV18 to TRBJ2-7; TRBD2 matches 8 bases. CDR3 length: 14 residues. Germline V gene lookup returns CDR1 KGHSH and CDR2 LQKENI. The trim removed 3 bases at V and 3 bases at J, leaving 4 bases unmatched. CDR3 in amino acids: CASSPGGRSYEQYF. Here the CDR3 DNA reads TGTGCCAGCTCACCGGGCGGGAGGAGCTACGAGCAGTACTTC.

The genes are TRBV3-1 (or the pseudogene TRBV3-2) and TRBJ2-7; no clear D gene. CDR1 LGHDT and CDR2 YNNKEL come from the germline V gene (reference sequence). The V end was cut by 4 bases, the J end by 9 bases, with 19 bases between. This CDR3 has 14 amino acids. This chain's CDR3 is CASSPSQSPLGQYF. In nucleotides, the CDR3 is TGTGCCAGCAGCCCTTCACAGAGTCCCCTGGGGCAGTACTTC.

This chain links TRBV18 with TRBJ1-3, with TRBD1 matching 7 bases. Germline V CDR1 and CDR2: KGHSH, LQKENI. After removal of 6 bases from V and 0 bases from J, the junction contained 8 bases not matched to a gene. The CDR3 extends over 16 amino acids. The CDR3 here is CASSPEQGSSGNTIYF. The CDR3 DNA sequence: TGTGCCAGCTCCCCAGAACAGGGGAGCTCTGGAAACACCATATATTTT.

The gene calls are TRBV24-1 and TRBJ2-7; D may be TRBD1 (5 bases). This CDR3 comprises 13 residues. V was shortened by 8 bases and J by 2 bases, with 12 bases between the two germline ends. The V gene's germline CDR1 is KGHDR and CDR2 SFDVKD. This CDR3 is CATNRIFTYEQYF. The CDR3 region has the DNA TGTGCCACCAACAGGATATTCACCTACGAGCAGTACTTC.

V is TRBV3-1 (or the pseudogene TRBV3-2) and J is TRBJ1-1; D unclear. The CDR3 is 15 amino acids. V was trimmed by 5 bases and J by 7 bases, leaving 20 bases between them. Germline loops: CDR1 LGHDT, CDR2 YNNKEL (reference sequence). The chain's CDR3 is CASSAPRAPRSEAFF. In nucleotides, the CDR3 is TGTGCCAGCAGCGCTCCGCGGGCACCCCGGAGTGAAGCTTTCTTT.

The chain carries TRBV2 and TRBJ2-6, with D possibly matching TRBD2 (5 bases). The CDR3 length is 15 residues. V was cut by 2 bases and J by 2 bases, with 7 bases left in between. Germline V gene data show CDR1 as SNHLY and CDR2 as FYNNEI. CDR3 sequence reads: CASSESGAGANVLTF. CDR3 DNA sequence: TGTGCCAGCAGTGAATCCGGGGCTGGGGCCAACGTCCTGACTTTC.

This clone was seen more than once but under ten times. The chain is built from TRBV7-9 and TRBJ1-4, with 8 bases that match TRBD1. V shed 5 bases and J 8 bases; nucleotides not matched to a gene: 22. This CDR3 is built from 19 residues. Germline V gives CDR1 SEHNR, CDR2 FQNEAQ (reference sequence). The CDR3 protein is CASSGPGQDGPSALEKLFF. CDR3 DNA sequence: TGTGCCAGCAGCGGACCGGGACAGGACGGCCCCTCGGCCCTGGAAAAACTGTTTTTT. Looking up the rest from reference TRBV7-9 and TRBJ1-4 gives the full variable domain: DTGVSQNPRHKITKRGQNVTFRCDPISEHNRLYWYRQTLGQGPEFLTYFQNEAQLEKSRLLSDRFSAERPKGSFSTLEIQRTEQGDSAMYLCASSGPGQDGPSALEKLFFGSGTQLSVL.

This clone was observed a handful of times. The chain is built from TRBV7-7 and TRBJ2-3; TRBD1 matches 7 bases. With V trimmed by 5 bases and J by 1 base, 3 bases remained unmatched. CDR3 length: 14 amino acids. CDR1 SSHAT and CDR2 FNYEAQ come from the germline V gene (reference sequence). The CDR3 DNA sequence: TGTGCCAGCAGCCTCGGGACAGGCACAGATACGCAGTATTTT. Protein sequence: CASSLGTGTDTQYF. Supplemented by reference TRBV7-7 and TRBJ2-3, the full variable domain reads GAGVSQSPRYKVTKRGQDVTLRCDPISSHATLYWYQQALGQGPEFLTYFNYEAQPDKSGLPSDRFSAERPEGSISTLTIQRTEQRDSAMYRCASSLGTGTDTQYFGPGTRLTVL.

The V gene is TRBV19, the J gene TRBJ2-1; TRBD2 is a possible D gene (6 bases). CDR3 length equals 15 residues. Germline assignment: CDR1 LNHDA and CDR2 SQIVND (reference sequence). The V end was cut by 4 bases, the J end by 0 bases, with 10 bases between. In DNA, the CDR3 is TGTGCCAGTAGTAGGCCGGGACTCTCCTACAATGAGCAGTTCTTC. It is translated as CASSRPGLSYNEQFF.

This clone was observed a handful of times. The J gene is TRBJ1-5, the V gene TRBV18, with 8 bases aligning to TRBD1. Germline CDR1 is KGHSH and CDR2 is LQKENI. The J segment lost 6 bases and the V segment lost 3 bases, leaving 10 bases of the junction unmatched. The CDR3 sequence is 16 residues long. CDR3 protein: CASSPSTGGEGQPQHF. CDR3 nucleotides: TGTGCCAGCTCACCTTCAACAGGGGGAGAGGGTCAGCCCCAGCATTTT.

The chain joins TRBV10-3 to TRBJ2-5; the match to TRBD2 covers 13 bases. J was trimmed by 5 bases and V by 0 bases; bases with no gene match: 3. The germline gives CDR1 ENHRY, CDR2 SYGVKD. The CDR3 has 16 amino acids. CDR3 nucleotide sequence: TGTGCCATCAGTGAGTCGGGGACTAGCGGGGTTGAGACCCAGTACTTC. This translates into CAISESGTSGVETQYF.